These 13 T cell receptor beta chains were all obtained from the same sample, sequenced in a study of T cell responses to AZD1222 COVID-19 vaccine. Sequencing was performed with immunoSEQ multiplex PCR; in TCRdb, only in-frame clones are kept and a portion is missing. The repertoire holds some 120,000 clones, with 80% to 90% as singletons. The specimen was peripheral blood, collected on day 0 of MenACWY control vaccination. These receptors were collected from an adult in good health.

V and J are TRBV19 and TRBJ2-5; D is undetermined. The CDR3 is 13 residues long. In germline, CDR1 is LNHDA, CDR2 SQIVND (reference sequence). Trimming left V 0 bases short and J 7 bases short, with 9 bases between. The CDR3 DNA is TGTGCCAGTAGTATAGAGGGCCTGGGGACCCAGTACTTC. It encodes CASSIEGLGTQYF.

This chain connects TRBV4-2 to TRBJ1-4; 8 bases agree with TRBD1. CDR1 is LGHNA and CDR2 is YNFKEQ in the germline V gene. The CDR3 has 17 amino acids. The junction had 10 bases not matched to a gene; V was cut back by 2 bases and J by 5 bases. CDR3 DNA: TGTGCCAGCAGCCAACGCGGGACAGGCGACCGGAATGAAAAACTGTTTTTT. Its translation is CASSQRGTGDRNEKLFF.

The V gene is TRBV4-2, the J gene TRBJ1-1; 7 bases are a match to TRBD1. J lost 5 bases, V lost 3 bases, and 12 bases had no gene match. Germline assignment: CDR1 LGHNA and CDR2 YNFKEQ. The CDR3 runs to 16 residues. This CDR3 is CASSQMSGGGRTEAFF. CDR3 DNA: TGTGCCAGCAGCCAGATGTCAGGGGGGGGACGGACTGAAGCTTTCTTT.

The CDR3 sequence is CASSQDHSGSDTQYF. The CDR3 DNA reads TGTGCCAGCAGCCAAGACCACAGTGGTTCGGATACGCAGTATTTT. The chain couples TRBV4-2 to TRBJ2-3; D unclear. Germline loops: CDR1 LGHNA, CDR2 YNFKEQ. The CDR3 contains 15 residues. V was shortened by 0 bases and J by 6 bases, with 13 bases between the two germline ends.

This clone has just one count. The V and J genes are TRBV7-9 and TRBJ1-3; no firm D call. V was pared by 5 bases and J by 2 bases, with 16 bases between. The CDR3 runs to 16 residues. Germline CDR1 SEHNR, CDR2 FQNEAQ (reference sequence). The CDR3 reads CASSGTTRGTGNTIYF. The CDR3 DNA reads as TGTGCCAGCAGCGGTACTACCCGCGGGACTGGAAACACCATATATTTT.

The chain is built from TRBV2 and TRBJ2-1; TRBD2 aligns across 8 bases. The CDR3 has 14 amino acids. Germline V gene lookup returns CDR1 SNHLY and CDR2 FYNNEI. V gave up 4 bases and J gave up 7 bases; unmatched junction bases: 6. DNA for the CDR3: TGTGCCAGCAGTGGCTGGTCGGGGGGGAATGAGCAGTTCTTC. Residues: CASSGWSGGNEQFF.

This chain links TRBV9 with TRBJ2-3; D gene ambiguous. The germline V gene has CDR1 SGDLS and CDR2 YYNGEE. The CDR3 spans 16 residues. V was trimmed by 0 bases and J by 0 bases, leaving 11 bases between them. CDR3 amino acids: CASSVDSGRSTDTQYF. The CDR3 DNA reads TGTGCCAGCAGCGTAGACTCAGGAAGAAGCACAGATACGCAGTATTTT.

V and J are TRBV5-1 and TRBJ2-3, with D uncertain. In germline, CDR1 is SGHRS, CDR2 YFSETQ. The V and J ends lost 2 bases and 1 base respectively, with 14 bases between them. This CDR3 region has 16 residues. CDR3 DNA sequence: TGCGCCAGCAGCTTTGGTGGCCAATCGGGCACAGATACGCAGTATTTT. Protein product: CASSFGGQSGTDTQYF. The full variable domain, rest sourced from reference TRBV5-1 and TRBJ2-3, is KAGVTQTPRYLIKTRGQQVTLSCSPISGHRSVSWYQQTPGQGLQFLFEYFSETQRNKGNFPGRFSGRQFSNSRSEMNVSTLELGDSALYLCASSFGGQSGTDTQYFGPGTRLTVL.

This chain uses TRBV4-2 with TRBJ2-7; the match to TRBD2 covers 16 bases. The V gene end was trimmed by 3 bases and the J gene end by 1 base; junction bases not matched to a gene: 6. The CDR3 runs to 18 residues. Germline assignment: CDR1 LGHNA and CDR2 YNFKEQ. The CDR3 nucleotides are TGTGCCAGCAGCCAGGGACTAGCGGGGGGGCCTGAGTCCTACGAGCAGTACTTC. It codes for CASSQGLAGGPESYEQYF.

This sequence joins TRBV7-9 and TRBJ2-3; D not certain. Looked up from germline, CDR1 is SEHNR and CDR2 is FQNEAQ (reference sequence). Between the trimmed V and J ends, which lost 3 bases and 5 bases, there was a span of 15 bases. There are 15 residues in the CDR3. DNA for the CDR3: TGTGCCAGCAGCTTGCGTCCGTTGTGGGAAGATACGCAGTATTTT. It is translated as CASSLRPLWEDTQYF.

The DNA for the CDR3 is TGTGCCAGCAGACGGACAGGGGGCCCTGGAAACACCATATATTTT. Residues: CASRRTGGPGNTIYF. The chain combines TRBV6-5 with TRBJ1-3; 11 nucleotides align to TRBD1. Germline V gene data show CDR1 as MNHEY and CDR2 as SVGAGI. The CDR3 extends over 15 amino acids. V gave up 6 bases and J gave up 2 bases; unmatched junction bases: 3.

This clone showed up just a few times. This chain uses TRBV3-1 (or the pseudogene TRBV3-2) with TRBJ1-1; the match to TRBD1 covers 7 bases. Per the germline V gene, CDR1 is LGHDT and CDR2 is YNNKEL (reference sequence). With V trimmed by 4 bases and J by 6 bases, 11 bases remained unmatched. CDR3 length equals 15 residues. CDR3 residues: CASSPPSTGLSEAFF. CDR3 bases: TGTGCCAGCAGCCCCCCCTCGACAGGGTTGTCTGAAGCTTTCTTT.

The chain links TRBV19 to TRBJ1-4, with 8 nucleotides matching TRBD1. V shed 5 bases, J shed 5 bases, and the junction held 10 bases outside the gene matches. The germline CDR1 and CDR2 sequences are LNHDA and SQIVND (reference sequence). The CDR3 has 16 amino acids. DNA for the CDR3: TGTGCCAGTAGTCACACGCAACGGACAGGGAATGAAAAACTGTTTTTT. Translated: CASSHTQRTGNEKLFF. Complete variable domain (other parts from reference TRBV19 and TRBJ1-4): DGGITQSPKYLFRKEGQNVTLSCEQNLNHDAMYWYRQDPGQGLRLIYYSQIVNDFQKGDIAEGYSVSREKKESFPLTVTSAQKNPTAFYLCASSHTQRTGNEKLFFGSGTQLSVL.